A few counts support the clone carrying this T cell receptor (beta chain). The antigen is undetermined. cDNA synthesis used the whole RNA isolate, giving expressed TCRB sequences. TCRdb's table, derived via immunoSEQ multiplex PCR, lists solely in-frame clones and lacks some. Of around 140,000 clones in the sample, approximately 9% were seen once. CD4+ naive, central memory, regulatory and stem cell-like memory cells were sorted via CD45RO/CCR7/CD25/CD127/CD95/CD27. This entry comes from a study of beta chain features in type 1 diabetes. General study findings and limits: Type 1 diabetes patients had TCRB CDR3s that were shorter (moderately but significantly so) in all four CD4+ subsets. Sampled from patients, naive, central memory and Treg TCRB repertoires appeared more similar than those sampled from healthy donors. The question left open here concerned HLA type influencing TCRB rearrangement.

The CDR3 has 15 residues. CDR1 is SGHAT, CDR2 FQNNGV, per germline. Germline trimming cut 5 bases from V and 7 bases from J; bases unmatched to any gene: 9. The V and J genes are TRBV11-2 and TRBJ2-2; 8 bases map to TRBD2. Sequencing used central memory CD4+ T cells from blood. This TCR was recovered from a man aged 30-40 years with type 1 diabetes. CDR3 loop: CASSQTGGIIGELFF. Written as DNA, the CDR3 is TGTGCCAGCAGCCAAACGGGGGGGATTATCGGGGAGCTGTTTTTT.